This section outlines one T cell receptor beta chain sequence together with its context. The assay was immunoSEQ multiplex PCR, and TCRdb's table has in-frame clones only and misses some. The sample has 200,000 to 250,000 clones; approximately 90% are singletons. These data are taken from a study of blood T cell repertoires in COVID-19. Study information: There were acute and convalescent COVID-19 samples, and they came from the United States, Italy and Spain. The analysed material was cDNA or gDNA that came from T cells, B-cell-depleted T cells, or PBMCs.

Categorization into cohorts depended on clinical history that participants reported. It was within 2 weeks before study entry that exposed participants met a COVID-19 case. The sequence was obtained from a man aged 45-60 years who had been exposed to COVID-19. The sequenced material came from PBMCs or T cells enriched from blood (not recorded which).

DNA of the CDR3: TGTGCCAGCAGTTACGTCGTGGCTTCACCCCTCCACTTT. The encoded protein is CASSYVVASPLHF. The chain combines TRBV6-2 or TRBV6-3 with TRBJ1-6; D unresolved. The CDR3 contains 13 residues. V was trimmed by 2 bases and J by 9 bases, leaving 8 bases between them. Germline V gives CDR1 MNHEY, CDR2 SVGEGT.